Below are 9 T cell receptor beta chains sequenced from a single sample in a study of blood T cell repertoires in COVID-19. The protocol was immunoSEQ multiplex PCR, while the TCRdb copy is restricted to in-frame clones and leaves out a portion. This sample has hundreds of thousands of clones, with roughly nine tenths found just once. The sample comprised peripheral blood. The receptors shown here come from a woman aged 50 to 65 with COVID-19, enrolled during active disease.

The rearrangement links TRBV5-1 to TRBJ2-1; 10 positions agree with TRBD2. Germline V gene lookup returns CDR1 SGHRS and CDR2 YFSETQ. CDR3 length equals 15 residues. The trim removed 1 base at V and 6 bases at J, leaving 4 bases unmatched. This chain's CDR3 is CASSLTSGASNEQFF. For the CDR3, the DNA is TGCGCCAGCAGCTTGACTAGCGGGGCCTCCAATGAGCAGTTCTTC.

CDR3 sequence (DNA): TGTGCCAGCAGTTTATACCGACCAGGGGAAGATGGGCAGTACTTC. It yields the protein CASSLYRPGEDGQYF. This rearrangement joins TRBV28 to TRBJ2-7, with D tentatively TRBD1 (6 bases). Deletions cut 1 base from V and 9 bases from J, with 19 bases between. The germline CDR1 and CDR2 sequences are MDHEN and SYDVKM. The CDR3 covers 15 residues.

The V and J genes are TRBV28 and TRBJ1-1; no clear D. CDR3 length: 12 residues. Per germline, CDR1 MDHEN and CDR2 SYDVKM. V was clipped by 6 bases and J by 4 bases, with 9 bases between them. The CDR3 DNA reads as TGTGCCAGCAGAGAGGGAGGCACTGAAGCTTTCTTT. Translated, it gives CASREGGTEAFF.

The V and J genes are TRBV7-9 and TRBJ2-2; tentatively, D is TRBD1 (5 bases). Between the trimmed V and J ends, which lost 1 base and 5 bases, there was a span of 8 bases. The length of the CDR3 is 14 residues. Germline V gives CDR1 SEHNR, CDR2 FQNEAQ (reference sequence). CDR3 nucleotides: TGTGCCAGCAGCTTAGACAGGTCTACCGGGGAGCTGTTTTTT. This sequence encodes CASSLDRSTGELFF. Looking up the rest from reference TRBV7-9 and TRBJ2-2 gives the full variable domain: DTGVSQNPRHKITKRGQNVTFRCDPISEHNRLYWYRQTLGQGPEFLTYFQNEAQLEKSRLLSDRFSAERPKGSFSTLEIQRTEQGDSAMYLCASSLDRSTGELFFGEGSRLTVL.

The chain employs TRBV4-1 and TRBJ2-6; no clear D gene. The CDR3 spans 14 residues. The V end lost 3 bases, the J end lost 0 bases, and 3 bases lay between the germline ends. Germline V gene sequence: CDR1 MGHRA, CDR2 YSYEKL. The CDR3 spells CASSQASGANVLTF. The CDR3 DNA sequence: TGCGCCAGCAGCCAGGCCTCTGGGGCCAACGTCCTGACTTTC.

The rearrangement uses TRBV10-3 and TRBJ1-6; D is ambiguous. The germline gives CDR1 ENHRY, CDR2 SYGVKD. V was cut by 2 bases and J by 0 bases, with 17 bases left in between. The CDR3 contains 19 residues. The CDR3 loop is CAISETRFRRSSYNSPLHF. As DNA, the CDR3 is TGTGCCATCAGTGAGACCCGCTTCCGGAGGAGCTCCTATAATTCACCCCTCCACTTT.

The CDR3: CASSGQGNTGELFF. The CDR3 coding sequence is TGTGCCAGCAGCGGACAGGGGAACACCGGGGAGCTGTTTTTT. The rearrangement joins TRBV7-3 to TRBJ2-2, with TRBD1 matching over 8 bases. This CDR3 contains 14 residues. V shed 5 bases, J shed 1 base, and the junction held 0 bases outside the gene matches. In germline, CDR1 is SGHTA, CDR2 FQGTGA.

This clone is a singleton in its sample. The gene calls are TRBV7-9 and TRBJ2-7, with 7 bases matching TRBD1. The CDR3 loop spans 17 amino acids. CDR1 is SEHNR, CDR2 FQNEAQ, per germline (reference sequence). V shed 0 bases, J shed 3 bases, and the junction held 11 bases outside the gene matches. DNA for the CDR3: TGTGCCAGCAGCTTAGCTAATCGGTTCGGGACAGACTACGAGCAGTACTTC. Translation: CASSLANRFGTDYEQYF.

The V call is TRBV6-5, the J call TRBJ1-6; TRBD1 agrees at 7 bases. The germline CDR1 and CDR2 sequences are MNHEY and SVGAGI. Losses at the gene ends were 6 bases for V and 9 bases for J; bases not matched to a gene: 11. The CDR3 has 15 amino acids. The CDR3 bases are TGTGCCAGCAGGAACGACAGGGCCCCTGGTTCACCCCTCCACTTT. Amino acid sequence: CASRNDRAPGSPLHF.